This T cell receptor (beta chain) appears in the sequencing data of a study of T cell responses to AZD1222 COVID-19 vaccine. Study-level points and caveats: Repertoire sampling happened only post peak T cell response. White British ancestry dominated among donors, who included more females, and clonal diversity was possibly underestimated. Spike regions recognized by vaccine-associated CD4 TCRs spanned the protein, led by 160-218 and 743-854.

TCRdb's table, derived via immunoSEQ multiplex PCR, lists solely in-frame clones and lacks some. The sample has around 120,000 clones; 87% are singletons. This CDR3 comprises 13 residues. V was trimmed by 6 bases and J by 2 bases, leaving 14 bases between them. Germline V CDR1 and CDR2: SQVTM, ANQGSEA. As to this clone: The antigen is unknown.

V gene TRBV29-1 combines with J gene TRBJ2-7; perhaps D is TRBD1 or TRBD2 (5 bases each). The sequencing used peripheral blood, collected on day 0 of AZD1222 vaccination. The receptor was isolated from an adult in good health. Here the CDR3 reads CSVEGDSTYEQYF. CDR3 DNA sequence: TGCAGCGTCGAGGGCGACAGCACCTACGAGCAGTACTTC.